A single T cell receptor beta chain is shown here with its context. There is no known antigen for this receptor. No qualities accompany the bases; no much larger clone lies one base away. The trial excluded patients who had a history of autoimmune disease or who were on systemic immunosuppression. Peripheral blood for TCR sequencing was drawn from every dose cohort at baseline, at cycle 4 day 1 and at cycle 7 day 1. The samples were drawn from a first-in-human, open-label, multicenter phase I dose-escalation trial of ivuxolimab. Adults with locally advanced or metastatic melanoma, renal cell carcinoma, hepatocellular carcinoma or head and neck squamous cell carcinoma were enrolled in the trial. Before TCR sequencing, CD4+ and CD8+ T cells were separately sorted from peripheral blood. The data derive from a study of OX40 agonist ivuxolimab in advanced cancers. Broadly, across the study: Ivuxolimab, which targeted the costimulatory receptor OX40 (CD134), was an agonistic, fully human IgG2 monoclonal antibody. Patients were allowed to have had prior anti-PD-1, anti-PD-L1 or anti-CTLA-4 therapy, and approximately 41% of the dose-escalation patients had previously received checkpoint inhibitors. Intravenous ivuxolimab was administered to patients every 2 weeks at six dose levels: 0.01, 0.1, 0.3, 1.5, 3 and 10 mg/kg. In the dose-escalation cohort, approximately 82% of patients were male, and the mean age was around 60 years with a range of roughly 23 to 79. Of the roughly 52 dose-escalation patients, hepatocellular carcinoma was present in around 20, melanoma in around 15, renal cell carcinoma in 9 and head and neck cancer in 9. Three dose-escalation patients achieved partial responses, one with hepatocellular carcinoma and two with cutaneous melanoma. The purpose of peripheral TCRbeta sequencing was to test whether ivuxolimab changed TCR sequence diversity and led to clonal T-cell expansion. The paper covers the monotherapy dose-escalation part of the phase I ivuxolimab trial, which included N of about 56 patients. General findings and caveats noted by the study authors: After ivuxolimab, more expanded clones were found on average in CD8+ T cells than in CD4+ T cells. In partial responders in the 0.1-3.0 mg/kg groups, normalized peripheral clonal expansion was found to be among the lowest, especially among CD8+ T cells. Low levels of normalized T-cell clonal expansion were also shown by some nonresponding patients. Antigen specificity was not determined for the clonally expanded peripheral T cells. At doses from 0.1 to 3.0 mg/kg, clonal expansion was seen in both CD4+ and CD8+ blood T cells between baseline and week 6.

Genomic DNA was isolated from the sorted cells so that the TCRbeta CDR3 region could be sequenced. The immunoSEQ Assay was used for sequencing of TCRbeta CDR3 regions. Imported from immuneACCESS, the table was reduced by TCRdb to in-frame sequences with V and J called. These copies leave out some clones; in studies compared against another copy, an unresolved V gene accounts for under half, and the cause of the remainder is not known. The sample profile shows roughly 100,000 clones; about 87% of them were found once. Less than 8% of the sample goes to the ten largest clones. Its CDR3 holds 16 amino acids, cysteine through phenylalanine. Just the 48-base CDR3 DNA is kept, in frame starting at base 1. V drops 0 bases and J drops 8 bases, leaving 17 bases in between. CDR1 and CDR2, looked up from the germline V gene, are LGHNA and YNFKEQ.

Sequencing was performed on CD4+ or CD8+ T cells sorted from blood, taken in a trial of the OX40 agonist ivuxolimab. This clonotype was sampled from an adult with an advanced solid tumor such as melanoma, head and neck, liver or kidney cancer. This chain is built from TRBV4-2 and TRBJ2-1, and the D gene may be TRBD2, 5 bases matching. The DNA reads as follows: TGTGCCAGCAGCCAAGATCGGGCTCTAGCCTTCGATGAGCAGTTCTTC. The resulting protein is CASSQDRALAFDEQFF.